Described below is a single T cell receptor beta chain sequence and its context. The target of this receptor is not known. It has no much larger one-base neighbor in the sample; base qualities were not kept. Including the terminal cysteine and phenylalanine, the CDR3 comprises 14 residues. Only CDR3 DNA remains: 42 bases, in frame from the first base. Via the germline V gene, CDR1 is WSHSY and CDR2 SAAADI. The junction shows trimming of 0 bases on V and 9 bases on J, plus 14 bases between the germline ends. Receptor amplification or capture employed the immunoSEQ multiplex PCR assay. For most patients, genomic DNA was isolated with the Qiagen DNeasy Blood and Tissue Kit and sent frozen to Adaptive Biotechnologies for TCR sequencing. Adaptive Biotechnologies carried out high-throughput TCR-beta CDR3 sequencing of genomic DNA for most patients. As for the authors' bioinformatics: Adaptive's ImmunoSEQ software was the source of the TCR sequencing data for 15 to 20 patients, while a few other patients were processed with MiXCR and VDJtools. To correct CD4 versus CD8 sorting errors, sequences present in both subsets at a frequency ratio below 5:1 were removed. Because the origin of CDR3 nucleotide sequences shared between donor and recipient could not be assigned, those sequences were removed. Alloreactive clones required at least 2-fold expansion over unstimulated cells and minimum CFSE-low frequency of 0.002% (template counts) or 0.001% (read counts). A clone was considered mappable if detected in the sequenced pre-transplant spleen, lymph node, or MLR CFSE-low populations of the donor or recipient. Cumulative frequency of alloreactive clones was calculated as a percentage of all sequences weighted by copy number. What TCRdb holds here is the immuneACCESS table cut down to in-frame rearrangements. Part of the clones is not present; checked against another copy, under half of the missing clones reflect an unresolved V gene, and the others are unexplained. D and trimming come from the DNA, and the V and J calls and clone size come from that table. The sample yields fewer than 130,000 clones; roughly 93% were counted once. The top ten hold approximately 0.49% of the sample.

The data were taken from a study of graft-versus-host responses after intestinal transplantation (dated by TCRdb to about 2021). In the study overall: The transplants that recipients got were multivisceral, liver-intestinal, or isolated intestinal. Every recipient was given anti-thymocyte globulin induction, followed by about 3 years of maintenance tacrolimus and steroids. Bulk TCR-beta CDR3 sequencing was used to track graft-versus-host and host-versus-graft alloreactive T cell clones in the graft, circulation and bone marrow after intestinal transplantation. Alloreactive clones were identified by sequencing pre-transplant mixed lymphocyte reaction products and comparing them with unstimulated pre-transplant donor and recipient T cells. Of the 20 to 30 intestinal transplant recipients enrolled in the cohort, one of whom was a retransplant, 3 patients without pretransplant specimens were excluded. Donor T cell macrochimerism was defined as a peak of at least 4% donor T cells among recipient peripheral blood mononuclear cells. Rather than being sequenced by the commercial service, samples from three later patients were sequenced in-house on an Illumina MiSeq and processed with MiXCR.

General conclusions and limits of the study: Early after transplant, declines in HvG clones were associated with peak levels of circulating GvH clones. In the allografts of patients with donor T cell macrochimerism, GvH to HvG T cell clonal ratios were high. Conclusions were limited by the relatively low number and heterogeneity of intestinal transplant patients. GvH clones were found in recipient bone marrow, and some of the GvH clones appeared earlier in ileal mucosa or blood, which is consistent with an intestinal mucosal origin.

The time point label, read with the paper, signifies: cells obtained before transplantation from donor or recipient. CD3+CD4+ and CD3+CD8+ populations were FACS-sorted from unstimulated pre-transplant donor and recipient cells taken from spleen or lymph nodes. This clonotype originated in a human donor who received an intestinal transplant. Recombination linked TRBV10-2 to TRBJ1-2, with no confident D gene call. The sequences come from unstimulated CD8+ T cells sorted from spleen or lymph node cells, collected before intestinal transplant. The CDR3 reads CASSESSARQSYTF. DNA sequence: TGCGCCAGCAGTGAGTCGAGCGCAAGGCAGAGCTACACCTTC.